The rows below give T cell receptor beta chains drawn from one sample of a study of blood T cells in healthy people across ages. MiXCR was run by TCRdb on the 5' RACE reads, yielding one entry per CDR3 protein. The sample has approximately 2,000,000 distinct CDR3 sequences, 39% seen once. Sequences were obtained from blood. The source is a human donor in good health. The CDR3 runs from the conserved cysteine through the conserved F or W. D genes are given only for firm matches. Size tells how often a clone was seen (once, few, many) or the class of an expanded clone, and some rows leave it out.

size,length,D,V,J,DNA,CDR3
.,16,.,TRBV4-2,TRBJ2-1,TGTGCCAGCAGCCAAGAGGTGGAGGGGGGTATAAATGAGCAGTTCTTC,CASSQEVEGGINEQFF
few,16,TRBD1,TRBV29-1,TRBJ2-5,TGCAGCGTTGAAATTAATGGACAGGGGGCTCGAGAGACCCAGTACTTC,CSVEINGQGARETQYF
few,15,TRBD2,TRBV7-3,TRBJ2-3,TGTGCCAGCAGCTTAGCGGGGGGGACGGGAGATACGCAGTATTTT,CASSLAGGTGDTQYF
.,16,.,TRBV3-1,TRBJ2-5,TGTGCCAGCAGCCAAGCGGCTAGTGGCGGGTGGGAGACCCAGTACTTC,CASSQAASGGWETQYF
.,16,.,TRBV5-1,TRBJ2-5,TGCGCCAGCAGCTCTCAACCCCTAGCAGACGGAGAGACCCAGTACTTC,CASSSQPLADGETQYF
.,18,TRBD1,TRBV29-1,TRBJ1-4,TGCAGCGTTGAAGTAGCGGGGTCCCGACAGGGTGATAATGAAAAACTGTTTTTT,CSVEVAGSRQGDNEKLFF
.,15,TRBD2,TRBV3-1,TRBJ2-1,TGTGCCAGCAGACCCAGACTAGCGGCCTCGTTCGGGCAGTTCTTC,CASRPRLAASFGQFF
.,17,.,TRBV11-2,TRBJ2-5,TGTGCCAGCAGCTCCGGGAGAGGGCGGCAGTACCAAGAGACCCAGTACTTC,CASSSGRGRQYQETQYF
.,15,TRBD2,TRBV7-3,TRBJ2-5,TGTGCCAGCAGCAACCGGGGACTAGCACAAGAGACCCAGTACTTC,CASSNRGLAQETQYF
once,12,.,TRBV29-1,TRBJ1-4,TGCAGCGTGCGGTCCCTCGGTGAAAAACTGTTTTTT,CSVRSLGEKLFF
.,14,.,TRBV24-1,TRBJ2-1,TGTGCCACCAGTGTACAGGGTGGTTACAATGAGCAGTTCTTC,CATSVQGGYNEQFF
many,13,TRBD2,TRBV7-3,TRBJ2-1,TGTGCCAGCAGCTTAGCGGGGGACAATGAGCAGTTCTTC,CASSLAGDNEQFF
.,12,.,TRBV4-1,TRBJ2-3,TGCGCCAGCAGCCTTCCCACAGATGCGCAGTATTTT,CASSLPTDAQYF
.,15,.,TRBV5-5,TRBJ2-1,TGTGCCAGCAGCCCTATCGTGGGGCTCAACAATGAGCAGTTCTTC,CASSPIVGLNNEQFF
few,13,.,TRBV7-8,TRBJ2-7,TGTGCCAGCAGCTCAAGACATATCTACGAGCAGTACTTC,CASSSRHIYEQYF
few,14,.,TRBV20-1,TRBJ1-1,TGCAGTGCTCTATCCGGGGGGATGAACACTGAAGCTTTCTTT,CSALSGGMNTEAFF
.,16,.,TRBV2,TRBJ2-3,TGTGCCAGCAGCTCCGGGGGCTTCACTAGCACAGATACGCAGTATTTT,CASSSGGFTSTDTQYF
few,17,.,TRBV24-1,TRBJ2-3,TGTGCCACCAGTGATTTGAAGGGGAAAAAATCCGGAGATACGCAGTATTTT,CATSDLKGKKSGDTQYF
.,16,.,TRBV4-2,TRBJ1-2,TGTGCCAGCAGTCAAAACAGGGCGGGGGGCCTTTATGGCTACACCTTC,CASSQNRAGGLYGYTF
many,13,.,TRBV5-1,TRBJ1-2,TGCGCCAGCAGCTCCGACAGCCTTTATGGCTACACCTTC,CASSSDSLYGYTF
.,13,.,TRBV6-5,TRBJ2-3,TGTGCCACGACTCTCACAGGATCCGATACGCAGTATTTT,CATTLTGSDTQYF
.,15,TRBD2,TRBV7-9,TRBJ2-1,TGTGCCAGCAGCCCCGTCGGACTAGTCTACAATGAGCAGTTCTTC,CASSPVGLVYNEQFF
few,16,TRBD2,TRBV6-6,TRBJ2-3,TGTGCCAGCAGTTACTCGTCTAGCGGGGGGAGGGATACGCAGTATTTT,CASSYSSSGGRDTQYF
.,13,TRBD1,TRBV4-2,TRBJ1-2,TGTGCCAGCACCAGGACAGGCTCCTATGGCTACACCTTC,CASTRTGSYGYTF
.,14,.,TRBV6-5,TRBJ1-3,TGTGCCAGCAGCCAGGGAAGGCTCGGAAACACCATATATTTT,CASSQGRLGNTIYF
.,17,.,TRBV5-1,TRBJ2-2,TGCGCCAGCAGCTTGTACGGGACGATAGCGAACACCGGGGAGCTGTTTTTT,CASSLYGTIANTGELFF
once,16,.,TRBV6-1,TRBJ2-7,TGTGCCAGCAGTCAGACCCGAGGGGGAGGCAAGTACGAGCAGTACTTC,CASSQTRGGGKYEQYF
.,15,.,TRBV7-2,TRBJ2-1,TGTGCCAGCAGCTTAGCAGTCGGACGGTACAATGAGCAGTTCTTC,CASSLAVGRYNEQFF
.,15,.,TRBV3-1,TRBJ2-5,TGTGCCAGCAGCCAAGTACCAGGGCGTATGGAGACCCAGTACTTC,CASSQVPGRMETQYF
.,15,TRBD1,TRBV28,TRBJ2-3,TGTGCCAGCACCGCATACAGGGGTAGCACAGATACGCAGTATTTT,CASTAYRGSTDTQYF
once,18,.,TRBV3-1,TRBJ2-4,TGTGCCAGCAGCCCCCGTCATTGGGGGAGAAGTTACAAAAACATTCAGTACTTC,CASSPRHWGRSYKNIQYF
.,14,.,TRBV20-1,TRBJ1-5,TGCAGTGCTAGTAAAGTTTCGAGCAATCAGCCCCAGCATTTT,CSASKVSSNQPQHF
few,15,TRBD1,TRBV6-2/TRBV6-3,TRBJ2-7,TGTGCCAGCAGTTTAAAATACAGGGGCTCCTACGAGCAGTACTTC,CASSLKYRGSYEQYF
.,16,TRBD2,TRBV6-6,TRBJ2-7,TGTGCCAGCAGGGACGGCGGGACTAGCGGGGCCTACGAGCAGTACTTC,CASRDGGTSGAYEQYF
.,16,TRBD1,TRBV6-5,TRBJ2-1,TGTGCCAGCAGTTACGGCAATGAGGACAGGGCGAATGAGCAGTTCTTC,CASSYGNEDRANEQFF
.,17,TRBD1,TRBV4-1,TRBJ1-2,TGCGCCAGCAGCCAAGACCCATCCGGGACAGGGGGACGTGGCTACACCTTC,CASSQDPSGTGGRGYTF
few,16,.,TRBV4-1,TRBJ2-4,TGCGCCAGCAGCCAGCCAACAACAGCTGGCAAAAACATTCAGTACTTC,CASSQPTTAGKNIQYF
many,14,.,TRBV12-3/TRBV12-4,TRBJ2-6,TGTGCCAGCAGTTTAGAGCCTGGGGCCAACGTCCTGACTTTC,CASSLEPGANVLTF
.,12,.,TRBV2,TRBJ2-1,TGTGCCAGCAGTCCCCCGGGACGCATTAAGTTCTTC,CASSPPGRIKFF
.,17,.,TRBV10-3,TRBJ2-1,TGTGCCATCAGTGAGAACGATTACGGCAGGGGAGTCAATGAGCAGTTCTTC,CAISENDYGRGVNEQFF
.,13,.,TRBV7-2,TRBJ2-1,TGTGCCAGCAGCAACGAGGGGGGCAATGAGCAGTTCTTC,CASSNEGGNEQFF
.,14,TRBD1,TRBV7-2,TRBJ2-7,TGTGCCAGCAGCGGCCCGACAGGGGGATACGAGCAGTACTTC,CASSGPTGGYEQYF
.,14,.,TRBV24-1,TRBJ1-6,TGTTCCTACAGGGACGATCGATTGCGTTCACCCCTCCACTTT,CSYRDDRLRSPLHF
.,18,TRBD1,TRBV4-3,TRBJ2-6,TGCGCCAGCAGCCTATTCGGGACAGGGAACTCTGGGGCCAACGTCCTGACTTTC,CASSLFGTGNSGANVLTF
.,13,.,TRBV29-1,TRBJ1-1,TGCAGCGTTGGTACAGGGTCTGACACTGAAGCTTTCTTT,CSVGTGSDTEAFF
.,14,.,TRBV20-1,TRBJ2-7,TGCAGTGCTAGAGGGACCCTCAGGTCCCACGAGCAGTACTTC,CSARGTLRSHEQYF
.,16,TRBD2,TRBV7-2,TRBJ2-5,TGTGCCAGCAGTCGGGCCCTAGCGGGGTATGTGGAGACCCAGTACTTC,CASSRALAGYVETQYF
few,17,TRBD2,TRBV4-1,TRBJ2-2,TGCGCCAGCAGCCCCTTCGGGCTAGCGGGGACGGCCGGGGAGCTGTTTTTT,CASSPFGLAGTAGELFF
.,14,.,TRBV28,TRBJ2-7,TGTGCCACCACCCACGCGGGGCCCACCTACGAGCAGTACTTC,CATTHAGPTYEQYF
.,13,.,TRBV6-2/TRBV6-3,TRBJ2-5,TGTGCCAGCAGCTTAGCGGCCCCCAGGACCCAGTACTTC,CASSLAAPRTQYF
.,15,.,TRBV28,TRBJ1-2,TGTGCCAGCAGTTTATCGGGCAGCCTTGGCTATGGCTACACCTTC,CASSLSGSLGYGYTF
.,13,.,TRBV5-1,TRBJ2-1,TGCGCCAGCAGCCTACATAACTCCTACGAGCAGTTCTTC,CASSLHNSYEQFF
few,14,.,TRBV20-1,TRBJ2-1,TGCAGTGCTAGAGTTTCATGGGTGCGCGGTGAGCAGTTCTTC,CSARVSWVRGEQFF